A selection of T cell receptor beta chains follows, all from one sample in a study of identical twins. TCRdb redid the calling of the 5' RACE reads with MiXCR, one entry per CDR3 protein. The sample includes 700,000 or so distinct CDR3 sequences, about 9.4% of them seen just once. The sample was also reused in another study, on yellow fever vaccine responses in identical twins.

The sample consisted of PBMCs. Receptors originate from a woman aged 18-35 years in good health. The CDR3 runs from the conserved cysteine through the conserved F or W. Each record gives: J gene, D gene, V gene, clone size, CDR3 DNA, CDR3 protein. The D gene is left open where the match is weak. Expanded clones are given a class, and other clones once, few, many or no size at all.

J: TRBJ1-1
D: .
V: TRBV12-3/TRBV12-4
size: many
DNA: TGTGCCAGCAGTCCCATCACCATGAACACTGAAGCTTTCTTT
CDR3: CASSPITMNTEAFF

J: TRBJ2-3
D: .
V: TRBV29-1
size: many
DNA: TGCAGCGTCTTGACCTGGCAGGGAATCGGAGATACGCAGTATTTT
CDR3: CSVLTWQGIGDTQYF

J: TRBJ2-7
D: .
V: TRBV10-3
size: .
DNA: TGTGCCATCAGTGAGGGCGGGGAGTTATACGAGCAGTACTTC
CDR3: CAISEGGELYEQYF

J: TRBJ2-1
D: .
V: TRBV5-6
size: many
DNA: TGTGCCAGCAGGACTTGGGAGCGGGCCCAAAATGAGCAGTTCTTC
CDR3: CASRTWERAQNEQFF

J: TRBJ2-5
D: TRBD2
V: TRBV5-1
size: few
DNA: TGCGCCAGCAGCCCTTTGAGCGGGGGCCTAGAGACCCAGTACTTC
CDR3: CASSPLSGGLETQYF

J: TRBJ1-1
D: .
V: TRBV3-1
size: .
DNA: TGTGCCAGCAGCGGGACCCGGGTCGCTTTCTTT
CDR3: CASSGTRVAFF

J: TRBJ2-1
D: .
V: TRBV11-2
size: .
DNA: TGTGCCAGCAGCTTTGATAAGGGCTCCTACAATGAGCAGTTCTTC
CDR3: CASSFDKGSYNEQFF

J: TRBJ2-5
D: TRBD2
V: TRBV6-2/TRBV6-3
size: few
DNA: TGTGCCAGCAGTTTAAGCGGGAGCGAGGTCGAGACCCAGTACTTC
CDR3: CASSLSGSEVETQYF

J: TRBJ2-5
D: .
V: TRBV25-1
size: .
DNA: TGTGCCAGCAGTGAAGAGCTGGGGGGCATACAAGAGACCCAGTACTTC
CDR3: CASSEELGGIQETQYF

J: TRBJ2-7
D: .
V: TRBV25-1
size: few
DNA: TGTGCCAGCAGTGAATTCTCTACGACGGACGGTCTGTACTTC
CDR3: CASSEFSTTDGLYF

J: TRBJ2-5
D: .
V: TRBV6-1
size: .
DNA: TGTGCCAGCGCAGGGCGACCCCGAATAGAGACCCAGTACTTC
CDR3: CASAGRPRIETQYF

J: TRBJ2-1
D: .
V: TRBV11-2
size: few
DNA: TGTGCCAGCAGCTTACTGGGTTTAGGCTACAATGAGCAGTTCTTC
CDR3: CASSLLGLGYNEQFF

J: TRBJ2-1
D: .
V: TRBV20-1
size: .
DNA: TGCAGTGCTAGAGATTGGGGTTTCCTAAACAATGAGCAGTTCTTC
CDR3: CSARDWGFLNNEQFF

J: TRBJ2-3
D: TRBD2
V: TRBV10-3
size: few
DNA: TGTGCCATCAAAGGACTAGCGGGAGCGACAGATACGCAGTATTTT
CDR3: CAIKGLAGATDTQYF

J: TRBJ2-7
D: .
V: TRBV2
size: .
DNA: TGTGCCAGCAGTGAAACACGGACGGTCTCCTACGAGCAGTACTTC
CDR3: CASSETRTVSYEQYF

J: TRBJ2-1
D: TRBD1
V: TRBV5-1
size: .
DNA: TGCGCCAGCAGCCCGGGACAGCCTAATGAGCAGTTCTTC
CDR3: CASSPGQPNEQFF

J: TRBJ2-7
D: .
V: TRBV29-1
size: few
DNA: TGCAGCGTTGTCACAGAGCAAACCTACGAGCAGTACTTC
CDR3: CSVVTEQTYEQYF

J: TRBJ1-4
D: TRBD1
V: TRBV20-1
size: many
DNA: TGCAGTGCGCCTGACAGGGGCACTAATGAAAAACTGTTTTTT
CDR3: CSAPDRGTNEKLFF

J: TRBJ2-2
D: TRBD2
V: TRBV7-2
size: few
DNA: TGTGCCAGCAGCTTAGCTAGCGGGAGTAGGCGGGAGCTGTTTTTT
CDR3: CASSLASGSRRELFF

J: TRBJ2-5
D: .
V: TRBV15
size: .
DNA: TGTGCCACCAGCAGCGCCGGGACTCACCAAGAGACCCAGTACTTC
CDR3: CATSSAGTHQETQYF

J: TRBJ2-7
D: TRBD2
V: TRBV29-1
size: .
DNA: TGCAGCGTTGACGGGGGGAGGAGCTCCTACGAGCAGTACTTC
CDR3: CSVDGGRSSYEQYF

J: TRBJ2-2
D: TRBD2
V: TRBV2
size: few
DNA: TGTGCCAGCCTGGGACTAGCGGGAGTAGTGACCGGGGAGCTGTTTTTT
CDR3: CASLGLAGVVTGELFF

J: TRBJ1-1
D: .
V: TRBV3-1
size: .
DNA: TGTGCCAGCAGCCAAGGGCCAGGGTGGGGAGCTTTCTTT
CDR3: CASSQGPGWGAFF

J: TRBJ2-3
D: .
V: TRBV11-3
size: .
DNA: TGTGCCAGCAGCGGGGGGCGAGTTAGCACAGATACGCAGTATTTT
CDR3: CASSGGRVSTDTQYF

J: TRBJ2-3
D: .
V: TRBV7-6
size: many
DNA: TGTGCCAGCAGTCCCCGGGACTTCGGCACAGATACGCAGTATTTT
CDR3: CASSPRDFGTDTQYF

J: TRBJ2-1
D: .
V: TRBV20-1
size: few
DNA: TGCAGTGCTAGAGTGGTCTTAGGGGAATCAGGGCCGGTATTAGACAATGAGCAGTTCTTC
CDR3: CSARVVLGESGPVLDNEQFF

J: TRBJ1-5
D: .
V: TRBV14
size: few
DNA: TGTGCCAGCAGCCTCTCTCGAGTGGGCGAGGACCAGCCCCAGCATTTT
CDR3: CASSLSRVGEDQPQHF

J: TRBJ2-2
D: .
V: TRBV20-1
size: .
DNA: TGCAGTGCTAGAGATCTTGGACAGAACACCGGGGAGCTGTTTTTT
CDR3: CSARDLGQNTGELFF

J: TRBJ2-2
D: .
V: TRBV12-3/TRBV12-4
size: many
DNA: TGTGCCAGCAGTTCTTCCGGGTTTTCCGGGGAGCTGTTTTTT
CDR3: CASSSSGFSGELFF

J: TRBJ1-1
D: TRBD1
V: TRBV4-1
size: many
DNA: TGCGCCAGCAGCCAAGAGGGACAGGGTAACACTGAAGCTTTCTTT
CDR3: CASSQEGQGNTEAFF